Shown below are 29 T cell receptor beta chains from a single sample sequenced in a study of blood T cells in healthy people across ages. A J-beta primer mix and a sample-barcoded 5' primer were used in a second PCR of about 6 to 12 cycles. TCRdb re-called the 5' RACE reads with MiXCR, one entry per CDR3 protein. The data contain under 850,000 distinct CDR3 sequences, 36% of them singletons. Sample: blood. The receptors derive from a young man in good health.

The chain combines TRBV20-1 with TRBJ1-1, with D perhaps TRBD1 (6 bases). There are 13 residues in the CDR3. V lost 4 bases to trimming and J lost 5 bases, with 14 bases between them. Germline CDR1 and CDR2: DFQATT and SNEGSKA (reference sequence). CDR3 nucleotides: TGCAGTGCTAAGGGGGATATGGAGACTGAAGCTTTCTTT. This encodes CSAKGDMETEAFF.

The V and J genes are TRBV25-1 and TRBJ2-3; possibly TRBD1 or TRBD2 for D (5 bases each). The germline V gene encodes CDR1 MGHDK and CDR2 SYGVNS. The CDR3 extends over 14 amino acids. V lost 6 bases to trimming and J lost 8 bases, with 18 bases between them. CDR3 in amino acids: CASRAPGRLFTQYF. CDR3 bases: TGTGCCAGCAGAGCACCGGGACGGCTGTTTACGCAGTATTTT.

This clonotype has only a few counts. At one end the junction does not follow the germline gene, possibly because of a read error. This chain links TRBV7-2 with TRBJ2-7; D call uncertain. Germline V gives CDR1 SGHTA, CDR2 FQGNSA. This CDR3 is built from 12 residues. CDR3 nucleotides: TGTGCCAGTAGCTGGGCCGCGGATGAGCAGTACTTC. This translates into CASSWAADEQYF.

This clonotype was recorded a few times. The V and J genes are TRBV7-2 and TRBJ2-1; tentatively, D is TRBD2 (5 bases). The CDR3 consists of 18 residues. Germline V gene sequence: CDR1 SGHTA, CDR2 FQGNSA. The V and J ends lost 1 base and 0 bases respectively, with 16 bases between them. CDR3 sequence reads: CASSLGPRGRTSYNEQFF. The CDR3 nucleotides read TGTGCCAGCAGCTTAGGCCCGCGAGGGCGAACCTCCTACAATGAGCAGTTCTTC.

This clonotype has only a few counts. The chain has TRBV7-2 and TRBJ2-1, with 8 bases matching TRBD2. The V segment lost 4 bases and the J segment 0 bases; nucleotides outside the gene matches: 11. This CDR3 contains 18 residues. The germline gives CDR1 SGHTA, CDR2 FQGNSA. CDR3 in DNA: TGTGCCAGCAGCTCGGACCTAGCGGGCCCGAGCTCCTACAATGAGCAGTTCTTC. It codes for CASSSDLAGPSSYNEQFF. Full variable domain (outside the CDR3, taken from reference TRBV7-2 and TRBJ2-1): GAGVSQSPSNKVTEKGKDVELRCDPISGHTALYWYRQSLGQGLEFLIYFQGNSAPDKSGLPSDRFSAERTGGSVSTLTIQRTQQEDSAVYLCASSSDLAGPSSYNEQFFGPGTRLTVL.

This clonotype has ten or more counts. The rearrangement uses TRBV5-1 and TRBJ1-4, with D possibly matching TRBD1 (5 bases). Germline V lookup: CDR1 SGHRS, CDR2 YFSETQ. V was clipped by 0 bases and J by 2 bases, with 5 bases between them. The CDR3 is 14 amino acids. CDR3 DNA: TGCGCCAGCAGCTTGGGACAGACTAATGAAAAACTGTTTTTT. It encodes CASSLGQTNEKLFF.

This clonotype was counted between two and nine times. The CDR3 is CSVEDGGGGELFF. The CDR3 nucleotides read TGCAGCGTTGAAGATGGTGGGGGCGGGGAGCTGTTTTTT. The chain couples TRBV29-1 to TRBJ2-2; D possibly matches TRBD1 or TRBD2 (5 bases each). With 0 bases removed from V and 7 bases from J, the gap between germline ends came to 9 bases. Per germline, CDR1 SQVTM and CDR2 ANQGSEA. CDR3 length: 13 amino acids.

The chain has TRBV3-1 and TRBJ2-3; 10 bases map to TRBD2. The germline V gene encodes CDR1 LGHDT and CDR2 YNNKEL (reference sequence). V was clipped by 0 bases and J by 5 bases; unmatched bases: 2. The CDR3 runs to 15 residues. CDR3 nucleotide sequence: TGTGCCAGCAGCCAAGATACTAGCGGGGAAGATACGCAGTATTTT. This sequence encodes CASSQDTSGEDTQYF.

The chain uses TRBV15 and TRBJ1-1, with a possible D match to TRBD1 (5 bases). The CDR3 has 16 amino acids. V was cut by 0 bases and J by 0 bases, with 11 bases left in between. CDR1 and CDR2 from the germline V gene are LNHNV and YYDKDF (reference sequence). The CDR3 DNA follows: TGTGCCACCAGCAGAGATCCAGGGAAAATGAACACTGAAGCTTTCTTT. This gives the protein CATSRDPGKMNTEAFF.

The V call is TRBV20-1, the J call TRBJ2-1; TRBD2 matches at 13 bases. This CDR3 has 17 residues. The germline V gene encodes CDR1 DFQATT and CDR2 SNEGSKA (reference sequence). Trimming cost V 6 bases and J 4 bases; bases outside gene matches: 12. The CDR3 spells CSANSGGLAGPYNEQFF. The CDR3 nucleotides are TGCAGTGCCAACTCCGGGGGACTAGCGGGGCCTTACAATGAGCAGTTCTTC.

Here the CDR3 DNA reads TGTGCCTCTCTGGGAAGGGAGGCTTACTCTGGGGCCAACGTCCTGACTTTC. It yields the protein CASLGREAYSGANVLTF. The chain uses TRBV30 and TRBJ2-6, with D possibly TRBD2 on 6 matching bases. This CDR3 region has 17 residues. Germline V CDR1 and CDR2: GTSNPN, SVGIG (reference sequence). V dropped 7 bases and J dropped 0 bases, with 19 bases sitting between them.

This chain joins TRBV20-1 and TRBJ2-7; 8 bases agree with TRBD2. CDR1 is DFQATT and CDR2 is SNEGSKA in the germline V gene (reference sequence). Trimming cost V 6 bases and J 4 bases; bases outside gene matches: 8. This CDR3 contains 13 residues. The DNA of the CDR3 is TGCAGTGCCATCCGGGCGGGAGGATACGAGCAGTACTTC. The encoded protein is CSAIRAGGYEQYF.

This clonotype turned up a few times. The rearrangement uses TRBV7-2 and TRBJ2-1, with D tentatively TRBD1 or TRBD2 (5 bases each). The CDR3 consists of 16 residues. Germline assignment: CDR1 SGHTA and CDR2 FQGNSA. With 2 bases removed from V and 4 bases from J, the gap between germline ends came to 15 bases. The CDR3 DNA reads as TGTGCCAGCAGCTTAACCCTCAGGGACGCGTACAATGAGCAGTTCTTC. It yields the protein CASSLTLRDAYNEQFF. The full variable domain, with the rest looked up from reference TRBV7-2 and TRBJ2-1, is GAGVSQSPSNKVTEKGKDVELRCDPISGHTALYWYRQSLGQGLEFLIYFQGNSAPDKSGLPSDRFSAERTGGSVSTLTIQRTQQEDSAVYLCASSLTLRDAYNEQFFGPGTRLTVL.

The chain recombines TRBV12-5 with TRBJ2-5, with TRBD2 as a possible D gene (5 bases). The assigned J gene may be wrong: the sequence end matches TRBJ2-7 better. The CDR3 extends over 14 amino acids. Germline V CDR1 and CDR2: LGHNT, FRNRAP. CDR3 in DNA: TGTGCTAGTGCCAGCCGCGGGCCACCCTACGAGCAGTACTTC. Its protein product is CASASRGPPYEQYF.

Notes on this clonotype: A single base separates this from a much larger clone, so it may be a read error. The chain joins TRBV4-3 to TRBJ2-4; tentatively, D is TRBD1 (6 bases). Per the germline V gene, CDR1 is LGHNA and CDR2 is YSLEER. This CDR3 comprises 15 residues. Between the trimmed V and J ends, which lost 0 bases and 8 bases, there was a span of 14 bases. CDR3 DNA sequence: TGCGCCAGCAGCCAAGATACGGGCAGGGGAGACATTCAGTACTTC. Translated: CASSQDTGRGDIQYF.

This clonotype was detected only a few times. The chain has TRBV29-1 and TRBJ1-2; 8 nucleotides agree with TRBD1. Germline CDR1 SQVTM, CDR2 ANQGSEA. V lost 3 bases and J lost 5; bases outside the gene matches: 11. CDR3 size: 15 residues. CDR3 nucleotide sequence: TGCAGCGTTGATCGCCAGGGGGCCGTTGGGTATGGCTACACCTTC. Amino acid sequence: CSVDRQGAVGYGYTF.

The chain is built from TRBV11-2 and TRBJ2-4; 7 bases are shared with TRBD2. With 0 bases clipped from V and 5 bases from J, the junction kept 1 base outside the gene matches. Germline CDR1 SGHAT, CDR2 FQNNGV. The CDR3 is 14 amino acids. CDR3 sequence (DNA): TGTGCCAGCAGCTTAGATGGGGGGGAAAACATTCAGTACTTC. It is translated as CASSLDGGENIQYF.

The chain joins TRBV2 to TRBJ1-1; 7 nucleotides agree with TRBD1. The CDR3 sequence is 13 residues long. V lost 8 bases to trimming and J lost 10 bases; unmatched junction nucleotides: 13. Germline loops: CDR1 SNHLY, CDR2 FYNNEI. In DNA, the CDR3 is TGTGCCAGCCCGGGACAGCCTCCTAGGGGAGCTTTCTTT. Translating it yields CASPGQPPRGAFF.

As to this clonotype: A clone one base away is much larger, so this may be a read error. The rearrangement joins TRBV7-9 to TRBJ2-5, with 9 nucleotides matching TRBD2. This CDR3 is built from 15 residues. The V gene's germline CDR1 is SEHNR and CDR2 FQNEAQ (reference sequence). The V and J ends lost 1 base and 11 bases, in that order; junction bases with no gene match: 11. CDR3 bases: TGTGCCAGCAGCTTAGAGGGACTAGCCGACAATGAGCAGTACTTC. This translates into CASSLEGLADNEQYF.

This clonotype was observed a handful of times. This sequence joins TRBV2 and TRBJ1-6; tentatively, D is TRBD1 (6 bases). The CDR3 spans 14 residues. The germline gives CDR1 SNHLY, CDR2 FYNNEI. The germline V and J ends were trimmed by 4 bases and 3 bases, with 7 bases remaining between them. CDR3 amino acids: CASSARGYNSPLHF. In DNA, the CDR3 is TGTGCCAGCAGTGCCAGGGGCTATAATTCACCCCTCCACTTT.

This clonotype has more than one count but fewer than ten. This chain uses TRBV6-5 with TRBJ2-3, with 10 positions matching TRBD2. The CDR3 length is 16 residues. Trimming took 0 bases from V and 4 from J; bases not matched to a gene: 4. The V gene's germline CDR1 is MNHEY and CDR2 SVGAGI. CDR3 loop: CASSYSTSGAADTQYF. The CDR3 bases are TGTGCCAGCAGTTACTCAACTAGCGGGGCGGCAGATACGCAGTATTTT.

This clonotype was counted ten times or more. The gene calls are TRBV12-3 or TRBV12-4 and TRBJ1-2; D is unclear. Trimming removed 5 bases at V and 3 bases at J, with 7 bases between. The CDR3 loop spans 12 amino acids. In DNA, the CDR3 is TGTGCCAGCAGTCCTAACTACTATGGCTACACCTTC. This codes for CASSPNYYGYTF.

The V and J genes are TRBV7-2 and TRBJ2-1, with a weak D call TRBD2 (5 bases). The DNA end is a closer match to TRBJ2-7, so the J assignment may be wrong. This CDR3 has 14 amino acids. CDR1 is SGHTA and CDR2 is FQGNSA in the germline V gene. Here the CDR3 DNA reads TGTGCCAGCAGCCAAGAGGGTTCCTACAATGAGCAGTACTTC. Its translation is CASSQEGSYNEQYF.

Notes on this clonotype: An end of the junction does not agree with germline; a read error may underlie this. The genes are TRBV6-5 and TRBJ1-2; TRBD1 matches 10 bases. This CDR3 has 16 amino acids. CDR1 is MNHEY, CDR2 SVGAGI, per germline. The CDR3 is CACSYSRQGANYGYTF. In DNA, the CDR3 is TGTGCCTGCAGTTACTCGAGACAGGGGGCGAACTATGGCTACACCTTC.

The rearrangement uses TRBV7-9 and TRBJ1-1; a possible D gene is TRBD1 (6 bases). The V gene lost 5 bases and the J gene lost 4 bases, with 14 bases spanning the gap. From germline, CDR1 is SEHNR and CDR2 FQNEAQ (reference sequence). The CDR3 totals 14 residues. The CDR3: CASSPDRSTTEAFF. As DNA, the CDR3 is TGTGCCAGCAGCCCAGACAGGAGTACCACTGAAGCTTTCTTT.

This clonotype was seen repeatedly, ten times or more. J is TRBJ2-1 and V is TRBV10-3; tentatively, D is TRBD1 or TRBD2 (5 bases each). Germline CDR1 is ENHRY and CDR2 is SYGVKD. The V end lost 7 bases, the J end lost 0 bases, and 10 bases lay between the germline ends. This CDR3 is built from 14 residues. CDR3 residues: CAITEGSSYNEQFF. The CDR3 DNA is TGTGCCATCACCGAGGGGAGCTCCTACAATGAGCAGTTCTTC.

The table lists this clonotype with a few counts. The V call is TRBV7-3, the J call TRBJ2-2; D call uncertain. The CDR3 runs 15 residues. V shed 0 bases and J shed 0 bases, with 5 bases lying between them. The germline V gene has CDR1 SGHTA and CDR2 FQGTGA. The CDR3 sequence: CASSLTAANTGELFF. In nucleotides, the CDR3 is TGTGCCAGCAGCTTAACGGCGGCGAACACCGGGGAGCTGTTTTTT.

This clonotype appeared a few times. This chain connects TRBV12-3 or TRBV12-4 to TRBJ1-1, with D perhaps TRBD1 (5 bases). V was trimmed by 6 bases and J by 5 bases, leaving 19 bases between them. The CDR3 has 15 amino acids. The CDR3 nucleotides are TGTGCCAGCAGAGGGGATACAGGAATTAATACTGAAGCTTTCTTT. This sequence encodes CASRGDTGINTEAFF.

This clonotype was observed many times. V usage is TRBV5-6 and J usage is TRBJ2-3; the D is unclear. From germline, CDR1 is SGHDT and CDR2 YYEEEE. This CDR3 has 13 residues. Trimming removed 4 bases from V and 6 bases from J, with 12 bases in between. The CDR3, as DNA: TGTGCCAGCAGCCCCCGTTCGTCGGATACGCAGTATTTT. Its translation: CASSPRSSDTQYF.